The rows below give T cell receptor beta chains drawn from one sample of a study of T-cell reconstitution after alpha-beta-depleted transplantation in children. TCRdb called the PCR reads again in MiXCR, with one record for every CDR3 protein. Of about 250,000 distinct CDR3 sequences listed, more than 20% are singletons. The source was PBMCs, mostly from graft donor cells, collected 360 days after TCRalphabeta/CD19-depleted stem cell transplant. The origin of the receptors is a female patient aged 2-10 years who had a stem cell transplant for congenital amegakaryocytic thrombocytopenia, so the T cells may come from the graft donor. CDR3s include the opening cysteine and the closing phenylalanine or tryptophan. The D gene is left open where the match is weak. Size is stated for part of the rows, as once, few or many counts, or as a class when the clone is expanded.

clone_size	d_call	v_call	j_call	cdr3_length	cdr3_aa	cdr3_nt
.	TRBD2	TRBV28	TRBJ2-1	15	CASSFAGLAGDEQFF	TGTGCCAGCAGTTTCGCGGGACTAGCGGGAGATGAGCAGTTCTTC
.	.	TRBV6-2/TRBV6-3	TRBJ2-3	13	CASSYLPGDTQYF	TGTGCCAGCAGTTACCTTCCAGGAGATACGCAGTATTTT
.	.	TRBV6-4	TRBJ2-7	14	CATRTGGLLEEQYF	TGTGCCACCAGAACAGGGGGACTATTAGAGGAGCAGTACTTC
few	TRBD2	TRBV24-1	TRBJ2-1	17	CATSDLRSGSSYNEQFF	TGTGCCACCAGTGATTTGCGGAGCGGGAGCTCCTACAATGAGCAGTTCTTC
few	.	TRBV12-3/TRBV12-4	TRBJ1-1	14	CASSRDWLNTEAFF	TGTGCCAGCAGTAGAGACTGGCTGAACACTGAAGCTTTCTTT
few	TRBD2	TRBV27	TRBJ2-7	15	CASSSPSSGGYEQYF	TGTGCCAGCAGTTCCCCCTCTAGCGGGGGATACGAGCAGTACTTC
many	.	TRBV5-1	TRBJ2-3	16	CASSVPDLPFTDTQYF	TGCGCCAGCAGTGTTCCGGATCTCCCCTTCACAGATACGCAGTATTTT
many	.	TRBV12-3/TRBV12-4	TRBJ2-3	14	CASGTGALEDTQYF	TGTGCCAGCGGGACTGGTGCGCTCGAAGATACGCAGTATTTT
.	.	TRBV24-1	TRBJ2-3	12	CATSAGTDTQYF	TGTGCCACCAGCGCTGGCACAGATACGCAGTATTTT
many	TRBD1	TRBV29-1	TRBJ2-1	14	CSVARDRVYNEQFF	TGCAGCGTTGCCCGGGACAGGGTCTACAATGAGCAGTTCTTC
many	.	TRBV28	TRBJ1-5	15	CASSSRDVHNQPQHF	TGTGCCAGCAGTTCCCGGGACGTACACAATCAGCCCCAGCATTTT